This entry describes one T cell receptor beta chain. The assay was immunoSEQ multiplex PCR, and TCRdb's table has in-frame clones only and misses some. The data contain some 45,000 clones, more than 70% of them seen just once; the ten biggest clones take up 55% to 60%. This record belongs to a study of blood T cell repertoires in COVID-19. The length of the CDR3 is 13 residues. Germline-derived CDR1 and CDR2 are SEHNR and FQNEAQ (reference sequence). V gave up 8 bases and J gave up 5 bases, with 15 bases separating them. The rearrangement links TRBV7-9 to TRBJ2-5, with D tentatively TRBD2 (5 bases). The sample comprised peripheral blood. The clonotype comes from a man aged 65-85 years with acute or convalescent COVID-19. The CDR3 DNA follows: TGTGCCAGCTCTCGAGGTGGCGGGGAGACCCAGTACTTC. Encoded protein: CASSRGGGETQYF.